A single sample gave rise to the 9 T cell receptor beta chains below, sequenced in a study of CD8 T cells in Susac syndrome. RNA, at about 0.5 to 1 ug, was reverse transcribed with random hexamers. TCRdb re-derived calls from the immunoSEQ multiplex PCR reads in MiXCR, one entry per CDR3 protein. The sample lists approximately 190,000 distinct CDR3 sequences; 85% to 95% were seen once. Material for sequencing was CD8+ T cells from PBMCs. The receptors shown here come from a human donor with Susac syndrome.

This clonotype was seen only once. This rearrangement joins TRBV7-3 to TRBJ2-3; D is perhaps TRBD2 (6 bases). V was clipped by 5 bases and J by 7 bases, with 13 bases between them. This CDR3 is 13 amino acids long. The germline V gene encodes CDR1 SGHTA and CDR2 FQGTGA. In nucleotides, the CDR3 is TGTGCCAGCAGCCCCGCCGGAGGGAATACGCAGTATTTT. Protein sequence: CASSPAGGNTQYF.

V and J are TRBV29-1 and TRBJ1-2; D is perhaps TRBD1 (5 bases). V was trimmed by 6 bases and J by 6 bases, leaving 20 bases between them. Germline V gene sequence: CDR1 SQVTM, CDR2 ANQGSEA. The CDR3 length is 14 residues. The CDR3 DNA follows: TGCAGCGTAGGTTTGGGGCAGGGAAATAATGGCTACACCTTC. Its protein is CSVGLGQGNNGYTF. Full variable domain (rest looked up from reference TRBV29-1 and TRBJ1-2): SAVISQKPSRDICQRGTSLTIQCQVDSQVTMMFWYRQQPGQSLTLIATANQGSEATYESGFVIDKFPISRPNLTFSTLTVSNMSPEDSSIYLCSVGLGQGNNGYTFGSGTRLTVV.

The chain has TRBV5-1 and TRBJ1-2; the D gene is possibly TRBD1 (6 bases). The germline CDR1 and CDR2 sequences are SGHRS and YFSETQ. Trimming removed 2 bases at V and 4 bases at J, with 9 bases between. This CDR3 spans 13 amino acids. This CDR3 reads CASSFGTSYGYTF. The CDR3 region has the DNA TGCGCCAGCAGCTTCGGGACAAGCTATGGCTACACCTTC.

The genes are TRBV20-1 and TRBJ2-5, with D maybe TRBD2 (7 bases). Deletions cut 7 bases from V and 3 bases from J, with 21 bases between. CDR1 is DFQATT, CDR2 SNEGSKA, per germline (reference sequence). This CDR3 spans 15 amino acids. The CDR3 coding sequence is TGCAGTGTGGGGGGGCCAACCATAGGGAAAGAGACCCAGTACTTC. This sequence encodes CSVGGPTIGKETQYF.

In its sample, this clonotype was seen a few times. This chain connects TRBV27 to TRBJ2-7; tentative D call: TRBD2 (6 bases). The CDR3 length is 13 residues. CDR1 and CDR2 (germline): MNHEY, SMNVEV (reference sequence). Deletions cut 5 bases from V and 3 bases from J, with 11 bases between. The CDR3 reads CASSRTGGYEQYF. CDR3 nucleotide sequence: TGTGCCAGCAGTCGGACCGGGGGCTACGAGCAGTACTTC.

The genes are TRBV7-9 and TRBJ1-2; D possibly corresponds to TRBD1 (5 bases). V was shortened by 1 base and J by 2 bases, with 14 bases between the two germline ends. Germline CDR1 is SEHNR and CDR2 is FQNEAQ (reference sequence). This CDR3 has 16 amino acids. CDR3 nucleotides: TGTGCCAGCAGCTTAGGAGCTATCGGGGACAACTATGGCTACACCTTC. Translated: CASSLGAIGDNYGYTF. The whole variable domain, filled in from reference TRBV7-9 and TRBJ1-2, reads DTGVSQNPRHKITKRGQNVTFRCDPISEHNRLYWYRQTLGQGPEFLTYFQNEAQLEKSRLLSDRFSAERPKGSFSTLEIQRTEQGDSAMYLCASSLGAIGDNYGYTFGSGTRLTVV.

V and J are TRBV4-1 and TRBJ1-1, with D unresolved. The V gene's germline CDR1 is MGHRA and CDR2 YSYEKL. The ends were cut back, 1 base at V and 5 bases at J, with 11 bases in the middle. The CDR3 loop spans 14 amino acids. The DNA for the CDR3 is TGCGCCAGCAGCCAAGGGGCCCGGGTAACTGAAGCTTTCTTT. Protein: CASSQGARVTEAFF.

The chain couples TRBV4-1 to TRBJ1-1; D not certain. Germline V lookup: CDR1 MGHRA, CDR2 YSYEKL. Trimming took 3 bases from V and 1 from J, leaving 12 bases between them. This CDR3 is 15 amino acids long. CDR3 sequence reads: CASSQTDKENTEAFF. In nucleotides, the CDR3 is TGCGCCAGCAGCCAGACCGACAAGGAGAACACTGAAGCTTTCTTT.

The chain has TRBV7-3 and TRBJ2-7; TRBD2 matches at 7 bases. J was trimmed by 6 bases and V by 1 base; bases with no gene match: 3. The CDR3 totals 13 residues. Germline values: CDR1 SGHTA, CDR2 FQGTGA. DNA of the CDR3: TGTGCCAGCAGCTTAAAAGGGACTACCGAGCAGTACTTC. Residues: CASSLKGTTEQYF.